The entry below describes one T cell receptor beta chain. These data originate in a study of cytotoxic CD8 clonotypes in ibrutinib-treated CLL. Study-level background: The patients, about a dozen relapsed/refractory and 15 treatment-naive, included 17 who were IGHV unmutated.

V was cut by 4 bases and J by 0 bases, with 13 bases left in between. Per the germline V gene, CDR1 is GTSNPN and CDR2 is SVGIG (reference sequence). This CDR3 comprises 16 residues. Profiling relied on immunoSEQ multiplex PCR, and the TCRdb table lists in-frame clones only, not all of them. Here the sample spans 150,000 or so clones, approximately 80% being singletons. This TCR derives from a human donor with chronic lymphocytic leukemia. The sequencing used PBMCs, collected after 12 months of ibrutinib treatment. V is TRBV30 and J is TRBJ1-6; D not certain. The CDR3 coding sequence is TGTGCCTGGACCGCGAGGGTGAGCTCCTATAATTCACCCCTCCACTTT. Translation: CAWTARVSSYNSPLHF.